Listed below are T cell receptor beta chains from one sample, sequenced in a study of blood T cell repertoires in COVID-19. The table came from immunoSEQ multiplex PCR; TCRdb's copy has only in-frame clones and leaves some out. There are 380,000 or so clones in the sample; about 90% occur only once, and 0.95% to 1.5% lies in the top ten. The specimen was peripheral blood. These receptors all come from a man aged 40-50 years with acute or convalescent COVID-19. Each CDR3 is given with its conserved first and last residue. A D gene is named only where the DNA matches it firmly. Only some rows state a clone size, as once, few, many or a class for expanded clones.

V gene	J gene	D gene	clone size	CDR3 protein	CDR3 DNA
TRBV4-3	TRBJ1-1	-	-	CASSQDPLGARPTEAFF	TGCGCCAGCAGCCAAGATCCATTGGGGGCGCGGCCCACTGAAGCTTTCTTT
TRBV4-1	TRBJ1-1	TRBD1	-	CASSQVQGAPEAFF	TGCGCCAGCAGCCAAGTGCAGGGGGCCCCTGAAGCTTTCTTT
TRBV28	TRBJ1-5	TRBD1	-	CASSWTGINQPQHF	TGTGCCAGCAGTTGGACAGGTATCAATCAGCCCCAGCATTTT
TRBV6-4	TRBJ2-1	TRBD1	-	CASSEQGARDYNEQFF	TGTGCCAGCAGTGAACAGGGGGCACGGGACTACAATGAGCAGTTCTTC
TRBV5-1	TRBJ2-3	TRBD2	-	CASSEAAGADTQYF	TGCGCCAGCAGCGAGGCAGCGGGAGCGGATACGCAGTATTTT
TRBV25-1	TRBJ1-6	TRBD1	once	CASSGDRGALNSPLHF	TGTGCCAGCAGCGGGGACAGGGGAGCCCTCAATTCACCCCTCCACTTT
TRBV10-1	TRBJ2-3	-	-	CASSESKRTTDTQYF	TGCGCCAGCAGTGAGTCTAAGCGGACCACAGATACGCAGTATTTT
TRBV13	TRBJ2-7	-	many	CASSLDWPYEQYF	TGTGCCAGCAGCTTAGATTGGCCCTACGAGCAGTACTTC
TRBV18	TRBJ1-2	TRBD1	-	CASSEDRGLDGYTF	TGTGCCAGCTCAGAAGACAGGGGGCTTGATGGCTACACCTTC
TRBV7-3	TRBJ2-1	TRBD2	-	CASSRQTSGRANEQFF	TGTGCCAGCAGCCGACAGACTAGCGGGAGGGCCAATGAGCAGTTCTTC
TRBV28	TRBJ1-4	TRBD1	once	CASSSGQALNEKLFF	TGTGCCAGCAGTTCCGGACAGGCTCTGAATGAAAAACTGTTTTTT
TRBV20-1	TRBJ1-3	-	-	CSASGPGNTIYF	TGCAGTGCTAGTGGTCCGGGAAACACCATATATTTT
TRBV5-4	TRBJ2-1	TRBD1	-	CASSRTGGDNEQFF	TGTGCCAGCAGCAGGACAGGGGGAGACAATGAGCAGTTCTTC
TRBV27	TRBJ2-3	-	-	CASSLGTFRISTDTQYF	TGTGCCAGCAGTCTAGGGACTTTCAGGATTAGCACAGATACGCAGTATTTT
TRBV30	TRBJ2-2	TRBD1	-	CAWGTGNTGELFF	TGTGCCTGGGGGACAGGGAACACCGGGGAGCTGTTTTTT
TRBV7-2	TRBJ2-3	TRBD2	-	CASTRRAGGQIDTQYF	TGTGCCAGCACCCGAAGAGCGGGGGGGCAAATTGATACGCAGTATTTT
TRBV2	TRBJ1-2	-	-	CASSEGQFLGYTF	TGTGCCAGCAGTGAAGGACAGTTCCTCGGCTACACCTTC
TRBV18	TRBJ2-1	TRBD2	-	CASSPPTSAGDYNEQFF	TGTGCCAGCTCACCACCGACATCCGCGGGGGACTACAATGAGCAGTTCTTC
TRBV7-2	TRBJ2-6	-	-	CASSPRGGLSSGANVLTF	TGTGCCAGCAGCCCCCGGGGAGGACTGAGCTCTGGGGCCAACGTCCTGACTTTC
TRBV21-1	TRBJ2-7	-	-	CASRGRPNPYEQYF	TGTGCCAGCAGAGGGAGGCCGAATCCCTACGAGCAGTACTTC
TRBV28	TRBJ2-3	TRBD1	-	CASSLSRTGDGTDTQYF	TGTGCCAGCAGTTTATCTCGGACAGGGGACGGGACAGATACGCAGTATTTT
TRBV6-1	TRBJ2-3	-	-	CASSEGQGGDTQYF	TGTGCCAGCAGTGAAGGGCAGGGGGGCGATACGCAGTATTTT
TRBV6-5	TRBJ2-2	-	few	CASRRTEITGELFF	TGTGCCAGCAGAAGGACAGAGATCACCGGGGAGCTGTTTTTT
TRBV19	TRBJ1-2	TRBD1	-	CASSILPGGGYTF	TGTGCCAGTAGTATTTTGCCAGGGGGTGGCTACACCTTC
TRBV7-6	TRBJ1-4	TRBD1	-	CASSLRGQGNEKLFF	TGTGCCAGCAGCTTAAGAGGACAGGGTAATGAAAAACTGTTTTTT
TRBV2	TRBJ1-3	-	-	CASSARKDSHSGNTIYF	TGTGCCAGCAGTGCCCGTAAGGATAGCCACTCTGGAAACACCATATATTTT
TRBV7-6	TRBJ1-3	TRBD1	once	CASSLQGASGNTIYF	TGTGCCAGCAGCCTACAGGGGGCCTCTGGAAACACCATATATTTT
TRBV28	TRBJ1-2	TRBD1	few	CASATGTGLPVGYTF	TGTGCCAGCGCAACCGGGACAGGGCTTCCGGTTGGCTACACCTTC
TRBV7-8	TRBJ1-1	TRBD1	-	CASSPREGAMNTEAFF	TGTGCCAGCAGCCCTCGGGAGGGGGCGATGAACACTGAAGCTTTCTTT
TRBV7-9	TRBJ2-5	-	-	CASSLVRGRAGETQYF	TGTGCCAGCAGCTTAGTAAGGGGCAGGGCAGGAGAGACCCAGTACTTC
TRBV14	TRBJ1-3	TRBD1	-	CASSQGQLLRNTIYF	TGTGCCAGCAGCCAGGGACAGTTACTCCGAAACACCATATATTTT
TRBV30	TRBJ1-3	-	-	CAWSDSPNTIYF	TGTGCCTGGAGTGACAGCCCAAACACCATATATTTT
TRBV12-3/TRBV12-4	TRBJ1-2	-	-	CASSLGVYYGYTF	TGTGCCAGCAGTTTAGGAGTGTACTATGGCTACACCTTC
TRBV3-1/TRBV3-2	TRBJ2-7	TRBD2	-	CASSQGAGVYEQYF	TGTGCCAGCAGCCAAGGAGCGGGGGTCTACGAGCAGTACTTC
TRBV6-1	TRBJ1-1	-	-	CASSDSVNTEAFF	TGTGCCAGCAGTGATTCAGTGAACACTGAAGCTTTCTTT
TRBV5-1	TRBJ1-2	-	-	CASSTEANYGYTF	TGCGCCAGCAGTACAGAAGCTAACTATGGCTACACCTTC
TRBV2	TRBJ1-1	-	-	CASSVIRQTGEAFF	TGTGCCAGCAGTGTAATACGACAGACGGGTGAAGCTTTCTTT
TRBV6-5	TRBJ1-2	-	-	CASRDGGYYGYTF	TGTGCCAGCAGAGATGGGGGCTACTATGGCTACACCTTC
TRBV4-1	TRBJ1-4	-	-	CASSPEETGLGELFF	TGCGCCAGCAGCCCCGAAGAGACAGGACTTGGAGAACTGTTTTTT
TRBV4-2	TRBJ2-2	-	-	CASSQEKQANTGELFF	TGTGCCAGCAGCCAAGAGAAGCAAGCGAACACCGGGGAGCTGTTTTTT
TRBV6-4	TRBJ2-2	-	-	CASSSRLDTGELFF	TGTGCCAGCAGCTCGCGGTTAGACACCGGGGAGCTGTTTTTT
TRBV5-5	TRBJ2-3	-	once	CASSPRQQDTQYF	TGTGCCAGCAGCCCAAGACAGCAAGATACGCAGTATTTT
TRBV19	TRBJ2-1	TRBD2	-	CASSVLVPSGGHEQFF	TGTGCCAGTAGTGTGCTGGTTCCTAGCGGGGGCCATGAGCAGTTCTTC
TRBV7-6	TRBJ2-1	TRBD2	-	CASSLAGGMNEQFF	TGTGCCAGCAGCTTAGCGGGAGGGATGAATGAGCAGTTCTTC
TRBV28	TRBJ1-1	-	-	CASSVGTVHTEAFF	TGTGCCAGCAGTGTAGGAACAGTCCACACTGAAGCTTTCTTT
TRBV11-2	TRBJ2-1	-	-	CASKLASEQFF	TGTGCCAGCAAACTAGCTTCTGAGCAGTTCTTC
TRBV6-2/TRBV6-3	TRBJ2-1	TRBD2	-	CASSRLAGVRDEQFF	TGTGCCAGCAGCCGCCTAGCGGGAGTGCGGGATGAGCAGTTCTTC
TRBV7-8	TRBJ1-5	-	-	CASTLDRGQPQHF	TGTGCCAGCACCTTAGATCGGGGGCAGCCCCAGCATTTT
TRBV2	TRBJ2-1	TRBD2	-	CASRELAGGGNEQFF	TGTGCCAGCAGAGAGCTAGCGGGAGGGGGTAATGAGCAGTTCTTC
TRBV7-2	TRBJ2-1	TRBD2	few	CASSLLGGRALFEQFF	TGTGCCAGCAGCTTACTTGGTGGGAGGGCCCTTTTTGAGCAGTTCTTC
TRBV25-1	TRBJ1-6	-	-	CASSEYGGDSPLHF	TGTGCCAGCAGTGAATACGGAGGGGACTCACCCCTCCACTTT
TRBV19	TRBJ1-2	-	-	CASSMFARRSIGYTF	TGTGCCAGTAGTATGTTTGCGCGACGGAGCATAGGCTACACCTTC
TRBV5-4	TRBJ2-2	TRBD1	-	CASSSWTGAGELFF	TGTGCCAGCAGCTCATGGACAGGGGCCGGGGAGCTGTTTTTT
TRBV7-2	TRBJ1-2	-	once	CASSPSRVYGYTF	TGTGCCAGCAGCCCGAGCAGGGTTTACGGCTACACCTTC
TRBV4-3	TRBJ2-1	-	-	CASSQAGGPYNEQFF	TGCGCCAGCAGCCAAGCGGGGGGCCCCTACAATGAGCAGTTCTTC
TRBV18	TRBJ2-7	TRBD2	-	CASSPSLAGEYEQYF	TGTGCCAGCTCACCAAGTCTAGCGGGAGAGTACGAGCAGTACTTC
TRBV28	TRBJ1-1	-	-	CASKRGGGRDTEAFF	TGTGCCAGCAAAAGAGGGGGAGGGAGGGACACTGAAGCTTTCTTT
TRBV29-1	TRBJ2-3	-	-	CSVEWVGADTQYF	TGCAGCGTTGAATGGGTGGGAGCAGATACGCAGTATTTT
TRBV4-1	TRBJ1-3	TRBD1	-	CASSQEDRAYSGNTIYF	TGCGCCAGCAGCCAAGAGGACAGGGCATACTCTGGAAACACCATATATTTT
TRBV7-6	TRBJ2-4	-	-	CASSAGMAKNIQYF	TGTGCCAGCAGCGCGGGGATGGCCAAAAACATTCAGTACTTC